This TCR beta chain was identified in a study of T cell repertoires in cytomegalovirus infection. In the study overall: Signatures in public TCR beta sequences pointed to both CMV infection and matching HLA type.

In TCRdb, the reads were re-called with MiXCR into one record per CDR3 protein. The sample has approximately 470,000 distinct CDR3 sequences, about 39% seen once. Study results and caveats: Across the ex vivo response, the dominant clonotypes were HLA-C-restricted CMV-specific TCR beta clonotypes.

This clonotype was seen a few times. The antigen is unknown. The CDR3 has 13 residues. V was cut by 2 bases and J by 2 bases, with 4 bases left in between. This receptor was taken from a human donor in good health (CMV status not recorded). Some clones in this sample may be carry-over from other donors' samples. This sample comprised cultured PBMCs, obtained from culture after CMV antigen stimulation. The J gene is TRBJ1-5, the V gene TRBV12-3 or TRBV12-4; D is undetermined. The CDR3 bases are TGTGCCAGCAGTTTAAATGGCAATCAGCCCCAGCATTTT. Its protein is CASSLNGNQPQHF.